This TCR beta chain is drawn from a study of cytomegalovirus exposure and HLA in healthy donors. Study findings and constraints: It was reportedly the case that the classifier diagnosed cytomegalovirus status with high specificity and sensitivity. For most TCR beta V segments, an earlier analysis put the productive rate at about 90% or about 30% of the time.

CDR3 length: 16 amino acids. Germline values: CDR1 SGHTA, CDR2 FQGNSA. Trimming removed 5 bases from V and 0 bases from J; junction bases left unmatched: 7. As regards this clone: Its antigen is not known.

The PCR ran on 60 Vbeta and 13 Jbeta primers. Profiled with immunoSEQ multiplex PCR; TCRdb holds only in-frame clones, not every one. The sample shows around 110,000 clones, around two thirds of them seen only once. What was sequenced was PBMCs. The clonotype comes from a woman aged 40 to 55 in good health and CMV-seropositive. The V call is TRBV7-2, the J call TRBJ1-3, with 7 bases aligning to TRBD1. This chain's CDR3 is CASSLGGTVSGNTIYF. CDR3 bases: TGTGCCAGCAGCCTAGGTGGGACAGTCTCTGGAAACACCATATATTTT.